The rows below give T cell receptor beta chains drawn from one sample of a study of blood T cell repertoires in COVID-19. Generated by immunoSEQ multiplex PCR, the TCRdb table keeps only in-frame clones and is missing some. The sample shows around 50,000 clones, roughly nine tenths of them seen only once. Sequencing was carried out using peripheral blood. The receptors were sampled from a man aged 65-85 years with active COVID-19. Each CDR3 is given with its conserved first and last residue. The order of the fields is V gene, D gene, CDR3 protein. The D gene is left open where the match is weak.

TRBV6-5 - CASLTRGGSGGYTF
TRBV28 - CASTLSDGTNEKLFF
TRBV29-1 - CSVAVLRGGETQYF
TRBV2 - CASRTGNGGQPQHF
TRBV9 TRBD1 CASSVAPTGGPGNTIYF
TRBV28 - CASSLSGAGNTEAFF
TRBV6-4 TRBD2 CASYCSGGANEQFF
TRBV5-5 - CASSSGGNYGYTF
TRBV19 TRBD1 CASSPGGSYEQYF
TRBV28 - CASTGNSYEQYF
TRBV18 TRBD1 CASSPDRVGETQYF
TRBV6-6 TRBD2 CASSFGGGLYEQYF
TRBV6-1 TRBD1 CASSEVGTGVNEQYF
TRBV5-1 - CASRLNNEKLFF
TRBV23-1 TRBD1 CASSHPRTGEGYKECEQYF
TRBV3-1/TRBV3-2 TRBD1 CASSPRMRQGTDTQYF
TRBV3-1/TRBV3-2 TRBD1 CASSQLQGAYEQYF
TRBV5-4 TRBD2 CASSPGGYRSGANVLTF
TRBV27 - CASSRGMREKLFF
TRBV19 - CASSSQARQPQHF
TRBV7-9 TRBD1 CASSEGQTSNYGYTF
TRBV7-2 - CASSLAGASYNEQFF
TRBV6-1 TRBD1 CASSERQGRNTEAFF
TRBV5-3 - CARYRSVAYEQYF
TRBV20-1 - CSASSGGRMETQYF
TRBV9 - CASSVFGTGSSEQFF
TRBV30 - CAWRADRSGNTIYF
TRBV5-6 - CASSLLARNEQFF
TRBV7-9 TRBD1 CASSLARTGNEKLFF
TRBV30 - CAWSVHRVGTEAFF
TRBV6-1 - CASSERSSVRSPLHF
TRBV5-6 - CASSFQGWVNGYTF
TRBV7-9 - CASSPLRTSTDTQYF
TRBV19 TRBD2 CASTPAGLAGGSSYNEQFF
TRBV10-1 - CASSESGLAEYNEQFF
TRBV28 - CASSLSNRGYTF
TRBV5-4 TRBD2 CASSHESSSGTTGELFF
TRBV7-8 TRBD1 CASSPQGQGVRNTIYF
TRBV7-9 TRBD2 CASTALAGSNTGELFF
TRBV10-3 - CAISDRVAYEQYF
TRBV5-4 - CASSRDTTYNEQFF
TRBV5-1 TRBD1 CASSEGTGYPKQYF
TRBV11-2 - CASSLFGFSYEQYF
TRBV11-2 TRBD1 CASSEGQGGINEQFF
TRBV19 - CASSTLVVINEQFF
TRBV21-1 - CASSKSLYRKAGGTDTQYF
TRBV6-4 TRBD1 CAKTGTGRDEQYF
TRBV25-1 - CASSESRQATNEKLFF
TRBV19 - CASSIDRESSYNEQFF
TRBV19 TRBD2 CASMQRGGIGELFF
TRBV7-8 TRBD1 CASSLSGQPPQPQHF
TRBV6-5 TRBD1 CATKGTGRNYGYTF
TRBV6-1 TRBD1 CASSVNLNRGGDYGYTF
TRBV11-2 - CASSPRREGSNEKLFF
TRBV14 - CASSQRGRVAEYF